A selection of T cell receptor beta chains follows, all from one sample in a study of blood T cell repertoires in COVID-19. Only in-frame clones appear in the TCRdb table, and some are missing; sequencing was by immunoSEQ multiplex PCR. Among fewer than 500,000 clones listed, 80% to 90% were seen once. The sequenced sample was peripheral blood. The receptors were gathered from a woman aged 25 to 39 with acute or convalescent COVID-19. The CDR3 runs from the conserved cysteine through the conserved F or W. Each record gives: J gene, clone size, V gene, D gene, CDR3 DNA, CDR3 protein. D genes are given only for firm matches. Only some rows state a clone size, as once, few, many or a class for expanded clones.

j_gene: TRBJ2-2; abundance: NA; v_gene: TRBV5-4; d_gene: TRBD1; CDR3nt: TGTGCCAGCAGCTTACCGGGACAGGGTGAGGCCGGGGAGCTGTTTTTT; CDR3aa: CASSLPGQGEAGELFF
j_gene: TRBJ1-2; abundance: NA; v_gene: TRBV29-1; d_gene: NA; CDR3nt: TGCAGCGTTGTAGATTTATGGGAAGGGGACTATGGCTACACCTTC; CDR3aa: CSVVDLWEGDYGYTF
j_gene: TRBJ1-1; abundance: NA; v_gene: TRBV7-8; d_gene: NA; CDR3nt: TGTGCCAGCAGCTCCAACAGGGTTGGCAACACTGAAGCTTTCTTT; CDR3aa: CASSSNRVGNTEAFF
j_gene: TRBJ1-5; abundance: once; v_gene: TRBV19; d_gene: TRBD1; CDR3nt: TGTGCCAGTAGGCCTCGGACAGGAGGAAATCAGCCCCAGCATTTT; CDR3aa: CASRPRTGGNQPQHF
j_gene: TRBJ2-7; abundance: NA; v_gene: TRBV4-2; d_gene: TRBD1; CDR3nt: TGTGCCAGCAGCCAGGACGGGACAGGGGGGGGGTACGAGCAGTACTTC; CDR3aa: CASSQDGTGGGYEQYF
j_gene: TRBJ2-7; abundance: NA; v_gene: TRBV2; d_gene: TRBD1; CDR3nt: TGTGCCAGCAGTGATGTGGGACAGGGCTACGAGCAGTACTTC; CDR3aa: CASSDVGQGYEQYF
j_gene: TRBJ2-2; abundance: NA; v_gene: TRBV27; d_gene: TRBD2; CDR3nt: TGTGCCAGCAGTTCGGGACTAGCGGGGGCCGGGGAGCTGTTTTTT; CDR3aa: CASSSGLAGAGELFF
j_gene: TRBJ1-1; abundance: NA; v_gene: TRBV4-2; d_gene: NA; CDR3nt: TGTGCCAGCAGCCAAGACAGCGGACAGCACATGAACACTGAAGCTTTCTTT; CDR3aa: CASSQDSGQHMNTEAFF
j_gene: TRBJ1-6; abundance: NA; v_gene: TRBV28; d_gene: NA; CDR3nt: TGTGCCAGCAGTCCACGAATGGAGACAGACTATAATTCACCCCTCCACTTT; CDR3aa: CASSPRMETDYNSPLHF
j_gene: TRBJ2-7; abundance: NA; v_gene: TRBV20-1; d_gene: NA; CDR3nt: TGCAGTGCCAGTAGGACTGTCAGCTCCTACGAGCAGTACTTC; CDR3aa: CSASRTVSSYEQYF
j_gene: TRBJ2-7; abundance: NA; v_gene: TRBV28; d_gene: TRBD1; CDR3nt: TGTGCCAGCGTTGGGACAGGGGGTGAGCAGTACTTC; CDR3aa: CASVGTGGEQYF
j_gene: TRBJ2-7; abundance: NA; v_gene: TRBV3-1/TRBV3-2; d_gene: TRBD2; CDR3nt: TGTGCCAGCAGCCAAGGTGGGAGGGGCTCCTACGAGCAGTACTTC; CDR3aa: CASSQGGRGSYEQYF
j_gene: TRBJ2-7; abundance: NA; v_gene: TRBV18; d_gene: NA; CDR3nt: TGTGCCAGCTCACCGTCACAGGGAGACTACGAGCAGTACTTC; CDR3aa: CASSPSQGDYEQYF
j_gene: TRBJ1-2; abundance: NA; v_gene: TRBV30; d_gene: TRBD1; CDR3nt: TGTGCCTGGAGACAGACAGGGCCGATGGGGGGCTACACCTTC; CDR3aa: CAWRQTGPMGGYTF
j_gene: TRBJ2-3; abundance: NA; v_gene: TRBV12-3/TRBV12-4; d_gene: TRBD2; CDR3nt: TGTGCCAGCAGTGTCGGGACTAGCGAGTATTTT; CDR3aa: CASSVGTSEYF
j_gene: TRBJ1-2; abundance: NA; v_gene: TRBV3-1/TRBV3-2; d_gene: NA; CDR3nt: TGTGCCAGCAGCCAAGTTGTCCGGGAGGGCTATGGCTACACCTTC; CDR3aa: CASSQVVREGYGYTF
j_gene: TRBJ1-6; abundance: NA; v_gene: TRBV4-2; d_gene: NA; CDR3nt: TGTGCCAGCAGCCATCCTGGACTGAGTTCGGATTCACCCCTCCACTTT; CDR3aa: CASSHPGLSSDSPLHF
j_gene: TRBJ2-5; abundance: NA; v_gene: TRBV7-3; d_gene: NA; CDR3nt: TGTGCCAGCAGCTTAACCCCTAACGAAGAGACCCAGTACTTC; CDR3aa: CASSLTPNEETQYF
j_gene: TRBJ1-3; abundance: few; v_gene: TRBV5-6; d_gene: NA; CDR3nt: TGTGCCAGCAGCTTAGACAGCAACTCTGGAAACACCATATATTTT; CDR3aa: CASSLDSNSGNTIYF
j_gene: TRBJ1-3; abundance: NA; v_gene: TRBV5-4; d_gene: NA; CDR3nt: TGTGCCAGCAGCTTGGACACAGAATTGAGCTCTGGAAACACCATATATTTT; CDR3aa: CASSLDTELSSGNTIYF
j_gene: TRBJ2-5; abundance: NA; v_gene: TRBV7-9; d_gene: NA; CDR3nt: TGTGCCAGCAGCTTAGTTCCGGAGACCCAGTACTTC; CDR3aa: CASSLVPETQYF
j_gene: TRBJ2-7; abundance: NA; v_gene: TRBV11-2; d_gene: NA; CDR3nt: TGTGCCAGCAGCAGACTCGCTGAGGGCATTCAATCCTACGAGCAGTACTTC; CDR3aa: CASSRLAEGIQSYEQYF
j_gene: TRBJ1-6; abundance: NA; v_gene: TRBV2; d_gene: NA; CDR3nt: TGTGCCAGCAGTGAGGAGAGCTCCTATAATTCACCCCTCCACTTT; CDR3aa: CASSEESSYNSPLHF
j_gene: TRBJ2-7; abundance: NA; v_gene: TRBV5-6; d_gene: NA; CDR3nt: TGTGCCAGCAGCTTGGGACAGAGTTACGAGCAGTACTTC; CDR3aa: CASSLGQSYEQYF
j_gene: TRBJ1-1; abundance: NA; v_gene: TRBV6-5; d_gene: NA; CDR3nt: TGTGCCAGCAGTTACTCGGAAAGGGGTACTGAAGCTTTCTTT; CDR3aa: CASSYSERGTEAFF
j_gene: TRBJ2-7; abundance: NA; v_gene: TRBV4-1; d_gene: TRBD2; CDR3nt: TGCGCCAGCAGCCAGGCTCTGCCCGTAGCGGGGCTCAGGGGTGAGCAGTACTTC; CDR3aa: CASSQALPVAGLRGEQYF
j_gene: TRBJ1-4; abundance: NA; v_gene: TRBV6-6; d_gene: NA; CDR3nt: TGTGCCAGCAAACTCTTGGGGGGGGGCCTGGGAGAAAAACTGTTTTTT; CDR3aa: CASKLLGGGLGEKLFF
j_gene: TRBJ2-7; abundance: once; v_gene: TRBV10-2; d_gene: NA; CDR3nt: TGCGCCAGCAGTGACCGACTGGTCTACGAGCAGTACTTC; CDR3aa: CASSDRLVYEQYF
j_gene: TRBJ2-1; abundance: NA; v_gene: TRBV27; d_gene: NA; CDR3nt: TGTGCCAGCAGTGATATCCTGAGCTCCTACAATGAGCAGTTCTTC; CDR3aa: CASSDILSSYNEQFF
j_gene: TRBJ1-1; abundance: NA; v_gene: TRBV19; d_gene: NA; CDR3nt: TGTGCCAGTAGAACCGGTGGAGGTATGACTGAAGCTTTCTTT; CDR3aa: CASRTGGGMTEAFF
j_gene: TRBJ2-7; abundance: NA; v_gene: TRBV5-1; d_gene: NA; CDR3nt: TGCGCCAGCAGCCCTACCATAAACTACGAGCAGTACTTC; CDR3aa: CASSPTINYEQYF
j_gene: TRBJ1-1; abundance: NA; v_gene: TRBV12-3/TRBV12-4; d_gene: TRBD1; CDR3nt: TGTGCCAGCAAACTTCAGGGGGCGGAAGCTTTCTTT; CDR3aa: CASKLQGAEAFF
j_gene: TRBJ2-7; abundance: few; v_gene: TRBV4-1; d_gene: TRBD2; CDR3nt: TGCGCCAGCAGCCAAGTTCCTGGACTAGACTACGAGCAGTACTTC; CDR3aa: CASSQVPGLDYEQYF
j_gene: TRBJ2-7; abundance: NA; v_gene: TRBV2; d_gene: NA; CDR3nt: TGTGCCAGCAGTCCCGAGCTAGACTACGAGCAGTACTTC; CDR3aa: CASSPELDYEQYF
j_gene: TRBJ1-1; abundance: NA; v_gene: TRBV30; d_gene: NA; CDR3nt: TGTGCCTGGAGTGTACGGGAGGGGGCTGAAGCTTTCTTT; CDR3aa: CAWSVREGAEAFF
j_gene: TRBJ2-5; abundance: NA; v_gene: TRBV6-1; d_gene: TRBD2; CDR3nt: TGTGCCAGCAGTGAAGTTTGGGGGGGAGAGACCCAGTACTTC; CDR3aa: CASSEVWGGETQYF
j_gene: TRBJ2-3; abundance: NA; v_gene: TRBV7-3; d_gene: NA; CDR3nt: TGTGCCAGCAGCTTAGGTGTTAGCGTGGGAGATACGCAGTATTTT; CDR3aa: CASSLGVSVGDTQYF
j_gene: TRBJ2-5; abundance: NA; v_gene: TRBV5-1; d_gene: NA; CDR3nt: TGCGCCAGCAGCTTGAGCCTAGGGGTCCCCAAAGAGACCCAGTACTTC; CDR3aa: CASSLSLGVPKETQYF
j_gene: TRBJ2-1; abundance: NA; v_gene: TRBV30; d_gene: TRBD2; CDR3nt: TGTGCCTGGTTTCCGGGACTAGCGGGGAGGAATGAGCAGTTCTTC; CDR3aa: CAWFPGLAGRNEQFF
j_gene: TRBJ1-2; abundance: NA; v_gene: TRBV27; d_gene: NA; CDR3nt: TGTGCCAGCAGTTTATTCCCCATAGCCGCCTATGGCTACACCTTC; CDR3aa: CASSLFPIAAYGYTF
j_gene: TRBJ2-3; abundance: NA; v_gene: TRBV7-3; d_gene: NA; CDR3nt: TGTGCCAGCAGCCTAAACCGGGGAACCGCAGATACGCAGTATTTT; CDR3aa: CASSLNRGTADTQYF
j_gene: TRBJ2-1; abundance: NA; v_gene: TRBV4-1; d_gene: NA; CDR3nt: TGCGCCAGCAGCCAAGTCGGTAACAATGAGCAGTTCTTC; CDR3aa: CASSQVGNNEQFF
j_gene: TRBJ2-1; abundance: NA; v_gene: TRBV28; d_gene: NA; CDR3nt: TGTGCCAGCAGTTGGGAGATGGGGACCTACAATGAGCAGTTCTTC; CDR3aa: CASSWEMGTYNEQFF
j_gene: TRBJ2-1; abundance: once; v_gene: TRBV6-5; d_gene: NA; CDR3nt: TGTGCCAGTAACCAGGGTGCCGTTGAGTTCTTC; CDR3aa: CASNQGAVEFF
j_gene: TRBJ2-2; abundance: NA; v_gene: TRBV2; d_gene: NA; CDR3nt: TGTGCCAGCATGGCAGGGCCCACCGGGGAGCTGTTTTTT; CDR3aa: CASMAGPTGELFF
j_gene: TRBJ2-3; abundance: NA; v_gene: TRBV28; d_gene: TRBD1; CDR3nt: TGTGCCAGCAGCACGAGGGGGCGCAGCACAGATACGCAGTATTTT; CDR3aa: CASSTRGRSTDTQYF
j_gene: TRBJ1-5; abundance: NA; v_gene: TRBV28; d_gene: NA; CDR3nt: TGTGCCAGCAGCCAAGGACTGAGCAATCAGCCCCAGCATTTT; CDR3aa: CASSQGLSNQPQHF
j_gene: TRBJ1-2; abundance: once; v_gene: TRBV14; d_gene: TRBD1; CDR3nt: TGTGCCAGCAGCCCGGACAGGGGGCTAGGGGGCTACACCTTC; CDR3aa: CASSPDRGLGGYTF
j_gene: TRBJ2-5; abundance: once; v_gene: TRBV4-1; d_gene: NA; CDR3nt: TGCGCCAGCAGCCCCCGCCCCCCGGGGTTGCTAGAAGAGACCCAGTACTTC; CDR3aa: CASSPRPPGLLEETQYF
j_gene: TRBJ1-4; abundance: NA; v_gene: TRBV19; d_gene: NA; CDR3nt: TGTGCCAGTCGGCCAATTTCCCGGGACATCCCGGCAACTAATGAAAAACTGTTTTTT; CDR3aa: CASRPISRDIPATNEKLFF
j_gene: TRBJ2-2; abundance: once; v_gene: TRBV6-5; d_gene: TRBD1; CDR3nt: TGTGCCAGTCTCATAGGGGGCCTCACCGGGGAGCTGTTTTTT; CDR3aa: CASLIGGLTGELFF
j_gene: TRBJ1-2; abundance: NA; v_gene: TRBV28; d_gene: NA; CDR3nt: TGTGCCAGCAGCAGCGGATCCCCGTGGAATGGCTACACCTTC; CDR3aa: CASSSGSPWNGYTF
j_gene: TRBJ1-2; abundance: few; v_gene: TRBV5-1; d_gene: NA; CDR3nt: TGCGCCAGCAGCCTCACGGCAGGGGCCTATGGCTACACCTTC; CDR3aa: CASSLTAGAYGYTF
j_gene: TRBJ2-2; abundance: NA; v_gene: TRBV5-1; d_gene: NA; CDR3nt: TGCGCCAGCAGCTCGGGGATACCCGGGGAGCTGTTTTTT; CDR3aa: CASSSGIPGELFF
j_gene: TRBJ2-7; abundance: NA; v_gene: TRBV5-1; d_gene: TRBD2; CDR3nt: TGCGCCAGCAGCATCGCACTAGCGGAGGGCTACGAGCAGTACTTC; CDR3aa: CASSIALAEGYEQYF
j_gene: TRBJ1-3; abundance: NA; v_gene: TRBV2; d_gene: NA; CDR3nt: TGTGCCAGCAAGGGGGGGGTTTCTGGAAACACCATATATTTT; CDR3aa: CASKGGVSGNTIYF
j_gene: TRBJ2-2; abundance: NA; v_gene: TRBV6-5; d_gene: NA; CDR3nt: TGTGCCAGCGCGGTTACCGGGGAGCTGTTTTTT; CDR3aa: CASAVTGELFF
j_gene: TRBJ1-2; abundance: NA; v_gene: TRBV11-2; d_gene: TRBD1; CDR3nt: TGTGCCAGCAGCTCGGACAGGGGAAGTAACTATGGCTACACCTTC; CDR3aa: CASSSDRGSNYGYTF
j_gene: TRBJ1-5; abundance: NA; v_gene: TRBV11-2; d_gene: NA; CDR3nt: TGTGCCAGCAGCTTAAATTCCTATAGCAATCAGCCCCAGCATTTT; CDR3aa: CASSLNSYSNQPQHF